The 15 T cell receptor beta chains below come from one sample, sequenced in a study of low-dose radiotherapy and immunotherapy resistance in tumors. Gene-specific TRAV and TRBV primers were used for first-strand cDNA, covering alpha and beta chains. An approximately 19-cycle PCR with a constant-region primer and V-primer adapter amplified TCRs. A single record per CDR3 protein comes from TCRdb applying MiXCR to the reads. The sample lists over 70,000 distinct CDR3 sequences; around 29% were seen once. The time point is: before trial treatment. This material consisted of PBMCs, taken before treatment. All receptors come from a female donor with ovarian cancer.

This clonotype appeared many times. The chain joins TRBV28 to TRBJ1-2; TRBD1 matches 8 bases. CDR1 MDHEN and CDR2 SYDVKM come from the germline V gene. The CDR3 loop spans 14 amino acids. The V gene end was trimmed by 4 bases and the J gene end by 8 bases; junction bases not matched to a gene: 9. The CDR3 loop reads CASSSLDRAFGYTF. The CDR3 coding sequence is TGTGCCAGCAGTTCCTTGGACAGGGCCTTCGGCTACACCTTC.

This clonotype was observed at least ten times. V is TRBV6-2 or TRBV6-3 and J is TRBJ1-5, with TRBD1 matching over 9 bases. Germline V lookup: CDR1 MNHEY, CDR2 SVGEGT. Trimming cost V 5 bases and J 12 bases; bases outside gene matches: 2. The CDR3 runs 11 residues. This CDR3 is CASSPGQGQHF. The CDR3 coding sequence is TGTGCCAGCAGTCCGGGACAGGGCCAGCATTTT.

As concerns this clonotype: This likely stems from a read error, as it lies one base from a far larger clone. The chain combines TRBV5-8 with TRBJ2-2; unclear D gene. Trimming shortened V by 1 base and J by 6 bases, and 7 bases separated the two germline ends. Germline values: CDR1 SGHTS, CDR2 YDEGEE. CDR3 length equals 13 residues. The CDR3, as DNA: TGTGCCAGCAGCTTGCTACGGGCCGGGGAGCTGTTTTTT. Encoded protein: CASSLLRAGELFF.

Ten or more counts support this clonotype. In DNA form, the CDR3 reads TGCGCCAGCAGCTTGGCCGAAGCGGGACCTTACGAGCAGTACTTC. This codes for CASSLAEAGPYEQYF. The V and J genes are TRBV5-1 and TRBJ2-7, with 7 bases lining up with TRBD2. The CDR3 consists of 15 residues. The V and J ends lost 0 bases and 4 bases, in that order; junction bases with no gene match: 7. From germline, CDR1 is SGHRS and CDR2 YFSETQ.

This clonotype was recorded many times. The V call is TRBV3-1, the J call TRBJ1-4, with 7 nucleotides matching TRBD1. This CDR3 is built from 18 residues. V was clipped by 2 bases and J by 8 bases; unmatched bases: 17. Per germline, CDR1 LGHDT and CDR2 YNNKEL (reference sequence). This chain's CDR3 is CASSQRIRQGWRYEKLFF. The CDR3 DNA reads as TGTGCCAGCAGCCAAAGAATCCGACAGGGTTGGAGATACGAAAAACTGTTTTTT.

In the case of this clonotype: A read error is likely here: a far larger clone is one base away. In DNA, the CDR3 is TGTGCCAGCAGCTCCCTGGCCTGGAGCAGGCGAGGGAAAACTGAAGCTTTCTTT. Protein product: CASSSLAWSRRGKTEAFF. The gene calls are TRBV7-9 and TRBJ1-1, with no clear D. Per germline, CDR1 SEHNR and CDR2 FQNEAQ (reference sequence). This CDR3 region has 18 residues. V lost 4 bases to trimming and J lost 5 bases, with 26 bases between them.

The chain links TRBV5-1 to TRBJ1-1; D perhaps matches TRBD1 (5 bases). There are 14 residues in the CDR3. Germline CDR1 is SGHRS and CDR2 is YFSETQ. V was cut by 3 bases and J by 6 bases, with 15 bases left in between. This chain's CDR3 is CASSSTVAQPEAFF. The DNA of the CDR3 is TGCGCCAGCAGCTCGACAGTTGCCCAACCTGAAGCTTTCTTT.

This clonotype showed up just a few times. This chain joins TRBV7-2 and TRBJ2-7; 11 positions match TRBD1. V trimming: 1 base; J trimming: 7 bases; junction bases outside the gene matches: 6. CDR1 is SGHTA, CDR2 FQGNSA, per germline. The CDR3 is 15 amino acids. CDR3 coding DNA: TGTGCCAGCAGCTTAGGGGACAGGGGGTCTAATGAGCAGTACTTC. Its protein is CASSLGDRGSNEQYF.

This clonotype was seen ten or more times. The chain employs TRBV11-2 and TRBJ1-2; tentative D call: TRBD1 (6 bases). Germline V gene sequence: CDR1 SGHAT, CDR2 FQNNGV. V lost 1 base and J 0 bases, leaving 18 bases between the germline ends. The CDR3 runs to 18 residues. The CDR3: CASSLAPGELLTNYGYTF. CDR3 nucleotides: TGTGCCAGCAGCTTAGCCCCAGGGGAGCTCTTAACTAACTATGGCTACACCTTC.

This clonotype has a count of ten or more. The chain links TRBV20-1 to TRBJ2-5; D tentatively fits TRBD1 or TRBD2 (9 bases each). Between the trimmed V and J ends, which lost 4 bases and 5 bases, there was a span of 32 bases. CDR1 and CDR2 (germline): DFQATT, SNEGSKA (reference sequence). The CDR3 extends over 19 amino acids. The CDR3 nucleotides are TGCAGTGCTACTAGTCCCGGGACAGGGTTCGGCGGGAGGGCCGAGACCCAGTACTTC. Translating gives CSATSPGTGFGGRAETQYF.

This clonotype was counted at least ten times. The chain couples TRBV7-2 to TRBJ2-1; a possible D gene is TRBD1 (5 bases). V lost 2 bases and J 10 bases, leaving 12 bases between the germline ends. The germline gives CDR1 SGHTA, CDR2 FQGNSA. This CDR3 region has 13 residues. The CDR3 DNA is TGTGCCAGCAGCTTACGTGGGGCCCAGGAGCAGTTCTTC. Its protein is CASSLRGAQEQFF.

This clonotype came up a few times. The chain carries TRBV20-1 and TRBJ1-1; D is unclear. V was pared by 3 bases and J by 1 base, with 9 bases between. This CDR3 is built from 13 residues. In germline, CDR1 is DFQATT, CDR2 SNEGSKA (reference sequence). CDR3 DNA sequence: TGCAGTGCTAGTCGCCAGGAGAACACTGAAGCTTTCTTT. It codes for CSASRQENTEAFF.

The chain recombines TRBV20-1 with TRBJ2-6; 11 positions agree with TRBD2. Germline loops: CDR1 DFQATT, CDR2 SNEGSKA (reference sequence). The CDR3 contains 20 residues. With V trimmed by 2 bases and J by 0 bases, 12 bases remained unmatched. As DNA, the CDR3 is TGCAGTGCTAGACATAAACTAGCGGGAGCAACCCTCTCTGGGGCCAACGTCCTGACTTTC. It translates to CSARHKLAGATLSGANVLTF.

A few counts support this clonotype. The rearrangement joins TRBV18 to TRBJ2-2; possible D gene TRBD1, 6 bases. CDR3 length: 15 residues. Trimming removed 1 base at V and 4 bases at J, with 10 bases between. CDR1 KGHSH and CDR2 LQKENI come from the germline V gene. CDR3 DNA: TGTGCCAGCTCACCACGGACAGTGTTCACCGGGGAGCTGTTTTTT. Translated, it gives CASSPRTVFTGELFF.

There are a few counts of this clonotype. The rearrangement uses TRBV7-6 and TRBJ2-2; D is undetermined. The CDR3 loop spans 13 amino acids. CDR1 and CDR2 from the germline V gene are SGHVS and FNYEAQ. V shed 2 bases and J shed 5 bases, with 6 bases lying between them. The CDR3 spells CASSLMVTGELFF. CDR3 nucleotide sequence: TGTGCCAGCAGCTTAATGGTGACCGGGGAGCTGTTTTTT.